Listed here is a single T cell receptor (beta chain). The antigen is unknown. It was by 5' RACE with UMI labels that the TRB cDNA libraries were prepared. TCRdb processed the 5' RACE reads again and assigns one entry to each CDR3 protein, with no DNA. Found here are about 48,000 distinct CDR3 sequences; the top ten clones hold 15%. This sample stems from a study of CXCR3-negative and CXCR3-positive naive CD8 T cells. Study information: Sequencing gave roughly 140 million TRB reads overall, about 1.5 +/- 0.3 million per library.

Findings and limits, study-wide: CXCR3-negative and CXCR3-positive naive cells shared comparable TRBV-TRBJ usage, but memory cells did not. Post-cryopreservation CXCR3 expression was partly diminished, and the bulk of assays employed fresh PBMCs.

The CDR3 is 13 amino acids. Germline CDR1 and CDR2: SGHTA and FQGNSA. The chain recombines TRBV7-2 with TRBJ2-1. Sequencing input: memory CD8+ T cells from blood. The origin of this receptor is a human donor in good health. Some clones in this sample may be carry-over from other donors' samples. CDR3 sequence reads: CASSLVSSNEQFF. Variable domain in full (rest from reference TRBV7-2 and TRBJ2-1): GAGVSQSPSNKVTEKGKDVELRCDPISGHTALYWYRQSLGQGLEFLIYFQGNSAPDKSGLPSDRFSAERTGGSVSTLTIQRTQQEDSAVYLCASSLVSSNEQFFGPGTRLTVL.